This TCR beta chain derives from a study of blood T cell repertoires in COVID-19. Looking at the study overall: Collection of acute and convalescent COVID-19 samples took place in the United States, Italy and Spain. Nucleic acid was either cDNA or gDNA, and it came from T cells, B-cell-depleted T cells, or PBMCs.

The ends lost 4 bases at V and 6 bases at J; junction bases unmatched: 9. This CDR3 comprises 15 residues. CDR1 MNHEY and CDR2 SVGAGI come from the germline V gene. In the original processing: Amplification of reference gene primers was used by the study to estimate nucleated cell counts. Clones were sequenced by immunoSEQ multiplex PCR, and TCRdb holds only the in-frame ones, with some missing. V, J and clone size are those of that table, while D and trimming were read from the DNA. The sample includes roughly 43,000 clones, more than 65% of them seen just once. This receptor was taken from an older woman with acute or convalescent COVID-19. Sample: peripheral blood. V and J are TRBV6-5 and TRBJ2-7; TRBD1 matches 10 bases. CDR3 nucleotide sequence: TGTGCCAGCAGTTCTCCGGGACAGGGGATTGCCGAGCAGTACTTC. This gives the protein CASSSPGQGIAEQYF.